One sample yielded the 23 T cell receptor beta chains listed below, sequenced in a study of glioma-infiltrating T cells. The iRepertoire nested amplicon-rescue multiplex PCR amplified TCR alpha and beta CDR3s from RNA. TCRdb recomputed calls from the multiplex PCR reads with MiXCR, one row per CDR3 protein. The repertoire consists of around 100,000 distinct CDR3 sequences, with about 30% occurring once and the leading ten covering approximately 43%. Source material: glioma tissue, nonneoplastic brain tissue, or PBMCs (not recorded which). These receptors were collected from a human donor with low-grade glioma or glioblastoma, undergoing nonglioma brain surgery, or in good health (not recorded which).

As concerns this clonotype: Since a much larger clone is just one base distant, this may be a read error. CDR3 protein: CSARAALDLGSPLHF. The CDR3 DNA is TGCAGTGCTAGAGCGGCCTTAGACCTTGGATCACCCCTCCACTTT. This chain uses TRBV20-1 with TRBJ1-6; no clear D. The CDR3 extends over 15 amino acids. The germline V and J ends were trimmed by 1 base and 10 bases, with 17 bases remaining between them. Germline CDR1 reads DFQATT; CDR2 reads SNEGSKA (reference sequence).

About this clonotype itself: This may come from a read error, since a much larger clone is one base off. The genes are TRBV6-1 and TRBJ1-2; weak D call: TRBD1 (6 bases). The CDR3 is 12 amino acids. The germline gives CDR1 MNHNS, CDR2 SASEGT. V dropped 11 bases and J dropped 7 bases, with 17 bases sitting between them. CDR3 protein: CASSRGGGGYTF. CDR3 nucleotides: TGTGCCTCCAGCAGAGGGGGTGGTGGCTACACCTTC.

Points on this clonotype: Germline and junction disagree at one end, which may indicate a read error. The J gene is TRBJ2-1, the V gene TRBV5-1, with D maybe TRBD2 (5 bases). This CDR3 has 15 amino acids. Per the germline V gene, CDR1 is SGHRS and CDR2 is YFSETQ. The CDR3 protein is CATSAGRSSYNEQFF. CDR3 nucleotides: TGCGCCACCAGCGCGGGTAGGAGCTCCTACAATGAGCAGTTCTTC.

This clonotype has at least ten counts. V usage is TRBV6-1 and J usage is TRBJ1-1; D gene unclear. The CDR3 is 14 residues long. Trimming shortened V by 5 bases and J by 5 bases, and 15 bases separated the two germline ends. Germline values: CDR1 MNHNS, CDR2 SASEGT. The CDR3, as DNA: TGTGCCAGCAGTCCACAATCGGCCGGGACTGAAGCTTTCTTT. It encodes CASSPQSAGTEAFF.

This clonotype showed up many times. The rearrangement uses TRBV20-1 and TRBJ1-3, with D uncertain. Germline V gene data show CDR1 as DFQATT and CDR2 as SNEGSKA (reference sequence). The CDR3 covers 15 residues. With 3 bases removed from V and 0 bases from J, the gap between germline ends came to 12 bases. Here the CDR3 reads CSASPEALSGNTIYF. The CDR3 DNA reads TGCAGTGCTAGCCCGGAAGCTCTCTCTGGAAACACCATATATTTT.

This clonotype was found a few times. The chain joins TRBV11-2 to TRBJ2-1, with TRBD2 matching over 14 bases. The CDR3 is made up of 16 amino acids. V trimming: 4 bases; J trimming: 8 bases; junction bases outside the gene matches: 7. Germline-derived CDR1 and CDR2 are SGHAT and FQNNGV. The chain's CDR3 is CASSSRLAGGGDEQFF. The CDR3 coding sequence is TGTGCCAGCAGCTCAAGACTAGCGGGGGGGGGGGATGAGCAGTTCTTC.

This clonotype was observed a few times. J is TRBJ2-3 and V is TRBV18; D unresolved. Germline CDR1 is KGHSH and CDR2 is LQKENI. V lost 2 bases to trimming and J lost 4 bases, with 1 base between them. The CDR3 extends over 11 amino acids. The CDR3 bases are TGTGCCAGCTCACCAGCAGATACGCAGTATTTT. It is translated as CASSPADTQYF.

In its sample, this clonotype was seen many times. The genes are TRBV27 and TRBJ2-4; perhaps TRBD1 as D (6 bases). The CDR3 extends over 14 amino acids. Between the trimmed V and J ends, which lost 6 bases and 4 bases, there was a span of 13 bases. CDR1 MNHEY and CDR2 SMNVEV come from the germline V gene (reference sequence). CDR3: CASRDTGRKNIQYF. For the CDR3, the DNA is TGTGCCAGCAGAGATACAGGGAGAAAAAACATTCAGTACTTC.

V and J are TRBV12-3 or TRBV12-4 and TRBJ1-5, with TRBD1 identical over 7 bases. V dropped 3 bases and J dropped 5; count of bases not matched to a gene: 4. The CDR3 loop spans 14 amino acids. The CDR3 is CASSFRGMDQPQHF. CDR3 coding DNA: TGTGCCAGCAGTTTCAGGGGGATGGATCAGCCCCAGCATTTT.

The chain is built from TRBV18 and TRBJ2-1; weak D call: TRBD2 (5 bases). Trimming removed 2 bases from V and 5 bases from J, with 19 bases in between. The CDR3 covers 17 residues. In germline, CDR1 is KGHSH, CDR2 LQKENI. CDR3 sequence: CASSPVGGGASNNEQFF. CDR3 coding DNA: TGTGCCAGCTCACCAGTCGGAGGTGGAGCATCGAACAATGAGCAGTTCTTC.

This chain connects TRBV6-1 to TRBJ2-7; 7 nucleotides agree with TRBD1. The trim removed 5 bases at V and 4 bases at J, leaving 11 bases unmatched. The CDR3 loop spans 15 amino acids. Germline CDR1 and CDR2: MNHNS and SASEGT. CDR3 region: CASSTPRGQKYEQYF. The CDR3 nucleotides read TGTGCCAGCAGTACGCCGAGGGGACAGAAGTACGAGCAGTACTTC.

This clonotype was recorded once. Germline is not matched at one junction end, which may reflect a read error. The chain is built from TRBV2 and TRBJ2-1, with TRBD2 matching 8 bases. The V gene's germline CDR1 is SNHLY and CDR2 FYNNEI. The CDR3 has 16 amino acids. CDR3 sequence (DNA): TGTGCCAGCAGGGCCTCACTAGCGGTCCTCTACAATGAGGAGTTCTTC. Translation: CASRASLAVLYNEEFF. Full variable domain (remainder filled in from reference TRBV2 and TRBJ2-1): EPEVTQTPSHQVTQMGQEVILRCVPISNHLYFYWYRQILGQKVEFLVSFYNNEISEKSEIFDDQFSVERPDGSNFTLKIRSTKLEDSAMYFCASRASLAVLYNEEFFGPGTRLTVL.

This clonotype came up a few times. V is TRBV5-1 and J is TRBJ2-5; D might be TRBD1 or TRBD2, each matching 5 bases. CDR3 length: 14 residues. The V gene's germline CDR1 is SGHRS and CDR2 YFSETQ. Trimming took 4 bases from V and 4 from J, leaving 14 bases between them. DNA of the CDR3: TGCGCCAGCAGCCGAGTGGGGGTAGGAGAGACCCAGTACTTC. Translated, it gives CASSRVGVGETQYF.

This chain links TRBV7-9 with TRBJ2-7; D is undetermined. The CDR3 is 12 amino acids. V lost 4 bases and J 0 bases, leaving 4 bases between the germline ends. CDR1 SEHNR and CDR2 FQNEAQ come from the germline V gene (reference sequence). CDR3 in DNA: TGTGCCAGCAGCTGGTCCTCCTACGAGCAGTACTTC. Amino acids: CASSWSSYEQYF.

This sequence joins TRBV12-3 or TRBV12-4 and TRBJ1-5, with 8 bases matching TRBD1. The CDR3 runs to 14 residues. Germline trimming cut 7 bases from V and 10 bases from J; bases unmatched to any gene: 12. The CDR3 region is CASTFGTGESPQHF. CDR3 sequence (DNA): TGTGCCAGCACCTTTGGGACAGGTGAAAGTCCCCAGCATTTT.

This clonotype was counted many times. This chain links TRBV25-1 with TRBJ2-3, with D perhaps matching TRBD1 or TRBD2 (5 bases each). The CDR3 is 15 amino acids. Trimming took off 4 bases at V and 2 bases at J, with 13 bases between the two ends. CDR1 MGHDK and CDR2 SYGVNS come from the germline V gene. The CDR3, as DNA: TGTGCCAGCAGTGCTGTGGGGGATTTCACAGATACGCAGTATTTT. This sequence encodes CASSAVGDFTDTQYF.

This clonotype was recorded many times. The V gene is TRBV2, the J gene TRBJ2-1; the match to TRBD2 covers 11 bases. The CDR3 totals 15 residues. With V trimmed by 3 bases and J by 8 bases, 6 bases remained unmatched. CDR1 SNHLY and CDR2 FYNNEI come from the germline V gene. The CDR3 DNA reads TGTGCCAGCAGTGACATAGCGGGGGGGTTCTATGAGCAGTTCTTC. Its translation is CASSDIAGGFYEQFF.

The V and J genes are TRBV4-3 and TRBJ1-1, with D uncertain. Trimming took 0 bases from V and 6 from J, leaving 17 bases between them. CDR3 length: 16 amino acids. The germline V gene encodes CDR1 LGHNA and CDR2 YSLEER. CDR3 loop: CASSQDNRLAQAEAFF. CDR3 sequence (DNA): TGCGCCAGCAGCCAAGATAATCGATTGGCCCAGGCTGAAGCTTTCTTT.

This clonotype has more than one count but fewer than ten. CDR3 DNA: TGCAGCGTTACCGACAGGGTCGCGAACACCGGGGAGCTGTTTTTT. Its translation is CSVTDRVANTGELFF. The chain recombines TRBV29-1 with TRBJ2-2, with TRBD1 matching 7 bases. The germline gives CDR1 SQVTM, CDR2 ANQGSEA. J was trimmed by 0 bases and V by 5 bases; bases with no gene match: 6. There are 15 residues in the CDR3.

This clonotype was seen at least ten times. The CDR3 DNA is TGCAGTGCTAGAGATCAGGGGACGGCCTATGGCTACACCTTC. Its protein product is CSARDQGTAYGYTF. The chain uses TRBV20-1 and TRBJ1-2; a weak D match, TRBD1 (6 bases). The V end was cut by 0 bases, the J end by 4 bases, with 12 bases between. Germline CDR1 DFQATT, CDR2 SNEGSKA (reference sequence). The CDR3 totals 14 residues.

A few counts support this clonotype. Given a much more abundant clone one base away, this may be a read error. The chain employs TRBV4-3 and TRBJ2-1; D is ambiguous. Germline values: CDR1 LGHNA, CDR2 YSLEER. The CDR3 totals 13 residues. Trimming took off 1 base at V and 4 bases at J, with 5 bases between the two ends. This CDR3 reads CASSQASYNEQFF. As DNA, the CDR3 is TGCGCCAGCAGCCAAGCTTCTTACAATGAGCAGTTCTTC.

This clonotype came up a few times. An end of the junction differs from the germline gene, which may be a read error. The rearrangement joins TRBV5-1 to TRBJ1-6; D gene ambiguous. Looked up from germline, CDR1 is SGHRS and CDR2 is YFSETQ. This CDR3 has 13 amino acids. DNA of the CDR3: TGCGCCAGCAGCTTTCAGGTTAATACACCCCTCCACTTT. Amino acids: CASSFQVNTPLHF.

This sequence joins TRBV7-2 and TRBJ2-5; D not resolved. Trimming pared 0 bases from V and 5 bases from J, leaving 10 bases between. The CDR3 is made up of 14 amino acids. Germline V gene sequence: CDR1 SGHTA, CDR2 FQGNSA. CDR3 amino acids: CASSLAGPIETQYF. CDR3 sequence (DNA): TGTGCCAGCAGCTTAGCAGGACCTATCGAGACCCAGTACTTC.